Below, 15 T cell receptor beta chains from the same sample are listed, as sequenced in a study of siplizumab effects on memory and regulatory T cells. Libraries were prepared by immunoSEQ multiplex PCR; TCRdb keeps only in-frame clonotypes and omits some of them. The sample holds about 110,000 clones, roughly nine tenths seen once. The sample was Tregs sorted from blood. The receptors come from a human donor in good health.

J is TRBJ1-3 and V is TRBV18; weak D call: TRBD1 (6 bases). From germline, CDR1 is KGHSH and CDR2 LQKENI. V lost 3 bases and J 2 bases, leaving 14 bases between the germline ends. CDR3 size: 16 residues. The CDR3: CASSPTGSSAGNTIYF. The CDR3 nucleotides read TGTGCCAGCTCACCCACAGGGTCTTCGGCTGGAAACACCATATATTTT.

The V call is TRBV18, the J call TRBJ1-2; TRBD1 might be the D (6 bases). Between the trimmed V and J ends, which lost 1 base and 6 bases, there was a span of 9 bases. This CDR3 spans 13 amino acids. Germline assignment: CDR1 KGHSH and CDR2 LQKENI. The CDR3 is CASSPRTEDGYTF. CDR3 in DNA: TGTGCCAGCTCACCACGGACAGAGGATGGCTACACCTTC.

The rearrangement joins TRBV10-3 to TRBJ2-3; 7 nucleotides align to TRBD1. The CDR3 totals 13 residues. Looked up from germline, CDR1 is ENHRY and CDR2 is SYGVKD. V was clipped by 9 bases and J by 0 bases; unmatched bases: 3. The CDR3 reads CAIQGWSTDTQYF. The CDR3 DNA reads TGTGCCATACAGGGGTGGAGCACAGATACGCAGTATTTT.

The chain employs TRBV30 and TRBJ1-5; possible D gene TRBD1, 5 bases. This CDR3 is built from 13 residues. Germline-derived CDR1 and CDR2 are GTSNPN and SVGIG (reference sequence). Trimming stripped 0 bases from V and 7 bases from J, with 10 bases between. This chain's CDR3 is CAWSVRGGQPQHF. For the CDR3, the DNA is TGTGCCTGGAGTGTAAGGGGTGGACAGCCCCAGCATTTT.

The chain links TRBV6-1 to TRBJ1-2, with TRBD1 as a possible D gene (6 bases). CDR1 is MNHNS, CDR2 SASEGT, per germline. V lost 0 bases to trimming and J lost 5 bases, with 13 bases between them. The CDR3 runs 15 residues. In DNA form, the CDR3 reads TGTGCCAGCAGTGAAGCGCAGAGGACAGCTTATGGCTACACCTTC. Protein sequence: CASSEAQRTAYGYTF.

Remarks on this clone: One end of the junction is discordant with germline, which a read error may explain. V gene TRBV7-7 combines with J gene TRBJ1-1; no clear D. Germline lookup yields CDR1 SSHAT and CDR2 FNYEAQ (reference sequence). The CDR3 is made up of 13 amino acids. CDR3 nucleotide sequence: TGTGCTAGCAGCTTAGTACCATCCACTGAAGCTTTCTTT. It codes for CASSLVPSTEAFF.

The V call is TRBV5-1, the J call TRBJ2-7, with D tentatively TRBD2 (6 bases). Germline lookup yields CDR1 SGHRS and CDR2 YFSETQ. This CDR3 comprises 15 residues. Between the trimmed V and J ends, which lost 0 bases and 6 bases, there was a span of 16 bases. The CDR3 bases are TGCGCCAGCAGCTTGGGCACAGGCGGGGTGGGCGAGCAGTACTTC. It specifies CASSLGTGGVGEQYF.

CDR3 bases: TGTGCCACGACCGGCGAGGGGCTCTACAATGAGCAGTTCTTC. Encoded protein: CATTGEGLYNEQFF. The chain recombines TRBV28 with TRBJ2-1; D assignment may be TRBD1 or TRBD2 (5 bases each). V was clipped by 10 bases and J by 3 bases, with 16 bases between them. This CDR3 comprises 14 residues. Germline lookup yields CDR1 MDHEN and CDR2 SYDVKM.

The chain recombines TRBV11-1 with TRBJ1-6, with a tentative D call TRBD1 (6 bases). CDR1 and CDR2 from the germline V gene are SGHAT and FQDESV (reference sequence). CDR3 size: 15 residues. V lost 3 bases and J lost 7, with 13 bases in between. The CDR3 sequence is CASSFRGQGNSPLHF. As DNA, the CDR3 is TGTGCCAGCAGCTTTCGGGGTCAGGGGAATTCACCCCTCCACTTT.

The chain has TRBV28 and TRBJ2-7; no clear D gene. The CDR3 runs to 10 residues. Germline V lookup: CDR1 MDHEN, CDR2 SYDVKM. V was cut by 4 bases and J by 12 bases, with 10 bases left in between. This CDR3 is CASSSIQLYF. CDR3 nucleotide sequence: TGTGCCAGCAGTTCTATACAATTGTACTTC.

The CDR3 region has the DNA TGTGCCTCGGCTAGCGGGAGGGCCCAGGAAGAGACCCAGTACTTC. Amino acids: CASASGRAQEETQYF. The chain links TRBV9 to TRBJ2-5; 12 positions agree with TRBD2. Germline assignment: CDR1 SGDLS and CDR2 YYNGEE. With 10 bases clipped from V and 3 bases from J, the junction kept 10 bases outside the gene matches. The CDR3 has 15 residues.

This clone was found once. V gene TRBV4-1 combines with J gene TRBJ2-7; D is undetermined. The CDR3 sequence is 13 residues long. Between the trimmed V and J ends, which lost 0 bases and 2 bases, there was a span of 5 bases. Germline CDR1 and CDR2: MGHRA and YSYEKL. CDR3 DNA: TGCGCCAGCAGCCAAGACGAGACCTACGAGCAGTACTTC. This codes for CASSQDETYEQYF.

This rearrangement joins TRBV6-1 to TRBJ2-3; no clear D. Looked up from germline, CDR1 is MNHNS and CDR2 is SASEGT. V lost 3 bases to trimming and J lost 6 bases, with 4 bases between them. CDR3 length: 11 residues. The CDR3 coding sequence is TGTGCCAGCAGTGACAGGGATACGCAGTATTTT. It encodes CASSDRDTQYF.

The chain uses TRBV7-2 and TRBJ2-2, with D possibly matching TRBD2 (5 bases). The ends were cut back, 6 bases at V and 4 bases at J, with 12 bases in the middle. The CDR3 runs 14 residues. CDR1 and CDR2 (germline): SGHTA, FQGNSA. Here the CDR3 DNA reads TGTGCCAGCAGGGAGACTACCAGCACCGGGGAGCTGTTTTTT. Residues: CASRETTSTGELFF.

The chain has TRBV19 and TRBJ2-6; no definite D call. The germline V and J ends were trimmed by 9 bases and 2 bases, with 17 bases remaining between them. Germline V gives CDR1 LNHDA, CDR2 SQIVND (reference sequence). This CDR3 region has 16 residues. CDR3 loop: CASSSERTTGANVLTF. CDR3 DNA sequence: TGTGCCAGCTCTTCGGAAAGGACCACTGGGGCCAACGTCCTGACTTTC.